This TCR beta chain originates from a study of cytomegalovirus exposure and HLA in healthy donors. On the study more broadly: In terms of ancestry, the Caucasian-associated cluster contained 75% to 85% of the approximately 420 genotyped donors.

The study's findings and limits: The authors confirmed in vitro that three CMV-associated chains were specific for CMV antigens.

In this sample, this clone turned up a few times. Antigen specificity is unknown. Regarding donors, all were healthy bone marrow donors. The V end lost 6 bases, the J end lost 4 bases, and 16 bases lay between the germline ends. The CDR3 loop spans 16 amino acids. Germline V lookup: CDR1 MRHNA, CDR2 SNTAGT. Vbeta (60) and Jbeta (13) primers were used in the PCR. Only in-frame clones appear in the TCRdb table, and some are missing; sequencing was by immunoSEQ multiplex PCR. The sample shows 90,000 to 120,000 clones, more than 70% of them seen only once. V gene TRBV6-4 combines with J gene TRBJ2-6, with TRBD1 as a possible D gene (5 bases). The TCR sequence derives from a young man in good health and CMV-seronegative. Sequencing input: PBMCs. The CDR3 reads CASSPKGVTGANVLTF. The CDR3 nucleotides read TGTGCCAGCAGCCCGAAAGGGGTTACCGGGGCCAACGTCCTGACTTTC.